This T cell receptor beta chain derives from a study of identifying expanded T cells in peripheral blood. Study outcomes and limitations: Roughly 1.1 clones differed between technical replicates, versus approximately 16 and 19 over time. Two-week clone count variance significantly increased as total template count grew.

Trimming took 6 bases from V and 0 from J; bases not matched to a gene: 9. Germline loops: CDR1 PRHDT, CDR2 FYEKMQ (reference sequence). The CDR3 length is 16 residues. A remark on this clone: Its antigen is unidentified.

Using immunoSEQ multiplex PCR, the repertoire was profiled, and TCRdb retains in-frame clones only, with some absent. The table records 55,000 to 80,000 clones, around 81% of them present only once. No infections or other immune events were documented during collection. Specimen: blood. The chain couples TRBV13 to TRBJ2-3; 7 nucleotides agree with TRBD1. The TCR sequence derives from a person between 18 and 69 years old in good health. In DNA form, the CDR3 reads TGTGCCAGCAGTTCCGGCCTGACAGGGAGCACAGATACGCAGTATTTT. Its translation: CASSSGLTGSTDTQYF. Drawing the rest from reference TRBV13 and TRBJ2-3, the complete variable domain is AAGVIQSPRHLIKEKRETATLKCYPIPRHDTVYWYQQGPGQDPQFLISFYEKMQSDKGSIPDRFSAQQFSDYHSELNMSSLELGDSALYFCASSSGLTGSTDTQYFGPGTRLTVL.